This TCR beta chain was captured by sequencing in a study of T cell changes during pregnancy in multiple sclerosis (dated by TCRdb to between 2018 and 2021). Turning to the overall study: The study looked at changes in the T cell repertoire across pregnancy in women with multiple sclerosis.

The library came from the immunoSEQ multiplex PCR assay. TCRdb took over this immuneACCESS table, retaining in-frame rearrangements with V and J assigned. Such tables are incomplete; in checked studies, under half of the missing clones stem from an unresolved V gene, and the remainder is unexplained. The sample has 89,000 or so clones on record, 91% of them singletons. The ten largest clones take up around 3.3% of the sample. Reading from cysteine to phenylalanine, the CDR3 counts 14 amino acids. Of the read, only the CDR3 DNA is kept; its 42 bases are in frame from base 1. Deletion took 1 base off V and 4 bases off J, with a span of 7 bases between the germline ends. CDR1 and CDR2 are drawn from the germline V gene: SGHVS, FNYEAQ. This clone appeared once. Which antigen it targets is not known. No base qualities exist here, and no much larger clone lies one base off it.

Recombination joined TRBV7-6 with TRBJ2-2; the D gene is unclear. Material: PBMCs, obtained in the first trimester of pregnancy. The receptor comes from a female donor in good health, serving as a control in a pregnancy study. Some clones in this sample may be carry-over from other donors' samples. The CDR3 sequence is CASSLDISTGELFF. The sequenced DNA is TGTGCCAGCAGCTTAGATATATCCACCGGGGAGCTGTTTTTT.